This T cell receptor (beta chain) derives from a study of identical twins. MiXCR was run by TCRdb on the 5' RACE reads, yielding one entry per CDR3 protein. The table has nearly 650,000 distinct CDR3 sequences, about 7.6% seen once; the top ten hold less than 2%. In the case of this clonotype: Its target is unknown.

Points from the study as a whole: Surplus twin overlap in beta out-of-frame sequences was less pronounced.

The CDR3 is made up of 12 amino acids. Germline values: CDR1 DFQATT, CDR2 SNEGSKA (reference sequence). The V gene lost 3 bases and the J gene lost 3 bases, with 9 bases spanning the gap. These data were also filed under a second study, of yellow fever vaccine responses in identical twins.

Sequencing was carried out using PBMCs. The receptor's source is a woman under 30 in good health. The chain joins TRBV20-1 to TRBJ2-7, with no clear D. This CDR3 is CSARRSGYEQYV. As DNA, the CDR3 is TGCAGTGCTAGGAGGTCAGGCTACGAGCAGTACGTC.